The clone carrying this T cell receptor beta chain was found a few times. Its antigen is still unknown. The data originate from a study of T-cell reconstitution after alpha-beta-depleted transplantation in children. The study's findings and limits: Expanded graft clones, several hundred of them, were reportedly the source of alpha-beta T cells about two months after transplant. Elevated TCRbeta diversity at day 60 was traced, in some patients, to surviving recipient T cells and thymic progenitors. T cells produced anew were the main source of T-cell counts and diversity one year after transplant.

The CDR3 runs to 17 residues. The V end was cut by 3 bases, the J end by 0 bases, with 13 bases between. Germline V lookup: CDR1 SGHRS, CDR2 YFSETQ. TCRbeta library preparation incorporated unique molecular identifiers. Via MiXCR, TCRdb re-called the PCR reads, giving one row per CDR3 protein. Among 450,000 to 550,000 distinct CDR3 sequences listed, about 10% were seen once. This receptor was taken from a female patient aged 2-9 years who had a stem cell transplant for aplastic anemia, so the T cells may come from the graft donor. The specimen was PBMCs, mostly from graft donor cells, collected 180 days after TCRalphabeta/CD19-depleted stem cell transplant. This sequence joins TRBV5-1 and TRBJ2-6; no definite D call. CDR3 in amino acids: CASSYNSRNSGANVLTF. CDR3 DNA sequence: TGCGCCAGCAGCTACAACAGCCGCAACTCTGGGGCCAACGTCCTGACTTTC. Complete variable domain (other parts from reference TRBV5-1 and TRBJ2-6): KAGVTQTPRYLIKTRGQQVTLSCSPISGHRSVSWYQQTPGQGLQFLFEYFSETQRNKGNFPGRFSGRQFSNSRSEMNVSTLELGDSALYLCASSYNSRNSGANVLTFGAGSRLTVL.